Below, 10 T cell receptor beta chains from the same sample are listed, as sequenced in a study of blood T cell repertoires in COVID-19. Some clones are missing from TCRdb's copy, which holds only in-frame ones; the method was immunoSEQ multiplex PCR. The profile shows roughly 350,000 clones, 85% of them singletons. The sequenced material came from peripheral blood. All receptors come from a woman younger than 35 with acute or convalescent COVID-19.

This clone appeared once. The chain couples TRBV30 to TRBJ2-7; D may be TRBD2 (5 bases). The CDR3 is made up of 11 amino acids. CDR1 and CDR2 from the germline V gene are GTSNPN and SVGIG (reference sequence). The V end was cut by 0 bases, the J end by 7 bases, with 7 bases between. CDR3 region: CAWSVGEEQYF. CDR3 bases: TGTGCCTGGAGTGTGGGAGAGGAGCAGTACTTC.

The chain carries TRBV4-1 and TRBJ1-5, with D possibly TRBD1 on 5 matching bases. CDR1 is MGHRA, CDR2 YSYEKL, per germline. This CDR3 has 18 residues. Trimming left V 0 bases short and J 0 bases short, with 15 bases between. Written as DNA, the CDR3 is TGCGCCAGCAGCCAAGATTATGGGGGGTCCCATAGCAATCAGCCCCAGCATTTT. Residues: CASSQDYGGSHSNQPQHF.

V is TRBV30 and J is TRBJ1-2; 9 bases agree with TRBD1. J was trimmed by 7 bases and V by 0 bases; bases with no gene match: 3. Germline loops: CDR1 GTSNPN, CDR2 SVGIG (reference sequence). The CDR3 has 13 amino acids. In DNA, the CDR3 is TGTGCCTGGAGTGTGGGACAGGGCGGTGGCTACACCTTC. Its protein is CAWSVGQGGGYTF.

The V call is TRBV15, the J call TRBJ1-4, with a weak D call TRBD1 (5 bases). Between the trimmed V and J ends, which lost 6 bases and 6 bases, there was a span of 11 bases. The CDR3 runs to 13 residues. CDR1 is LNHNV, CDR2 YYDKDF, per germline (reference sequence). The CDR3 loop is CATRTPGDEKLFF. The CDR3 DNA reads as TGTGCCACCAGGACACCGGGGGATGAAAAACTGTTTTTT.

J is TRBJ1-6 and V is TRBV7-8, with 8 bases aligning to TRBD1. There are 17 residues in the CDR3. J was trimmed by 7 bases and V by 5 bases; bases with no gene match: 13. CDR1 and CDR2 from the germline V gene are SGHVS and FQNEAQ. CDR3 protein: CASSLGGQGARNSPLHF. The DNA of the CDR3 is TGTGCCAGCAGCCTAGGGGGGCAGGGGGCACGAAATTCACCCCTCCACTTT.

The table lists this clone with a count of one. The gene calls are TRBV6-5 and TRBJ1-4; weak D call: TRBD1 (5 bases). The germline V gene encodes CDR1 MNHEY and CDR2 SVGAGI. V was pared by 6 bases and J by 6 bases, with 17 bases between. This CDR3 is built from 15 residues. CDR3: CASRGLGRLDEKLFF. The CDR3 DNA reads TGTGCCAGCAGGGGATTGGGGCGTTTGGATGAAAAACTGTTTTTT.

In this sample, this clone turned up once. The rearrangement links TRBV28 to TRBJ1-1; no definite D call. Trimming shortened V by 3 bases and J by 5 bases, and 4 bases separated the two germline ends. Germline V lookup: CDR1 MDHEN, CDR2 SYDVKM. There are 11 residues in the CDR3. CDR3: CASSFRTEAFF. The CDR3 coding sequence is TGTGCCAGCAGTTTCCGTACTGAAGCTTTCTTT.

The chain has TRBV20-1 and TRBJ1-2; possibly TRBD1 for D (6 bases). The V gene's germline CDR1 is DFQATT and CDR2 SNEGSKA (reference sequence). This CDR3 spans 10 amino acids. V was cut by 3 bases and J by 8 bases, with 7 bases left in between. DNA of the CDR3: TGCAGTGCTAGCAGGGGAGGCTACACCTTC. Protein product: CSASRGGYTF.

This chain uses TRBV7-7 with TRBJ2-3, with D perhaps matching TRBD2 (6 bases). Per germline, CDR1 SSHAT and CDR2 FNYEAQ (reference sequence). This CDR3 spans 15 amino acids. V was pared by 4 bases and J by 5 bases, with 16 bases between. Here the CDR3 reads CASSSGGAGVDTQYF. The CDR3 nucleotides read TGTGCCAGCAGCTCCGGAGGGGCTGGGGTAGATACGCAGTATTTT.

The V and J genes are TRBV5-1 and TRBJ1-5; D is uncertain. Trimming pared 0 bases from V and 6 bases from J, leaving 10 bases between. Germline CDR1 SGHRS, CDR2 YFSETQ. The CDR3 is 14 amino acids. The CDR3 reads CASSLDGYSQPQHF. For the CDR3, the DNA is TGCGCCAGCAGCTTGGATGGTTATAGTCAGCCCCAGCATTTT.